Sequencing of this T cell receptor beta chain was carried out in a study of CD8 T cells in ankylosing spondylitis. Overall study findings and caveats: A TCR beta motif made of eight highly homologous variants seemed typical of ankylosing spondylitis blood. Several of the motif variants were reported before in synovial fluid and blood from reactive arthritis. Disease-linked clones were found to be CD8+ and relatively rare in peripheral blood.

Note on this clonotype: Its cognate antigen is unknown.

TCRdb used MiXCR to reprocess the 5' RACE reads, holding one entry per CDR3 protein. The table includes 450,000 or so distinct CDR3 sequences, roughly a quarter detected once. Germline V gene sequence: CDR1 MNHNS, CDR2 SASEGT. The CDR3 consists of 14 residues. Trimming cost V 11 bases and J 6 bases, with 17 bases left between them. The rearrangement links TRBV6-1 to TRBJ1-6; unclear D gene. The sequence derives from a male donor with ankylosing spondylitis. The specimen sequenced was blood, either unsorted or a sorted T cell fraction (not recorded which). The CDR3 DNA reads TGTGCCGTACCCGAGGGATCACGTAATTCACCCCTCCACTTT. It codes for CAVPEGSRNSPLHF.